The 27 T cell receptor beta chains listed next were all sequenced from one sample in a study of CD8+CD57+ T cells in acquired aplastic anemia. The study profiled TCR beta VDJ and CDR3 using genomic DNA as template. TCRdb re-called the reads with MiXCR, one entry per CDR3 protein. In the table there are around 170,000 distinct CDR3 sequences, 60% to 70% of which are singletons. Sequencing input: sorted CD4+, CD8+, or CD8+CD57+ T cells (not recorded which) from PBMCs. These receptors came from a human donor in good health.

This chain uses TRBV29-1 with TRBJ1-2; TRBD1 matches at 7 bases. The germline CDR1 and CDR2 sequences are SQVTM and ANQGSEA. This CDR3 contains 13 residues. Trimming took 6 bases from V and 7 from J; bases not matched to a gene: 11. CDR3 sequence reads: CSVADRASLGYTF. DNA of the CDR3: TGCAGCGTCGCCGACAGGGCTTCTCTTGGCTACACCTTC.

This chain links TRBV25-1 with TRBJ1-4; D is unresolved. This CDR3 region has 14 residues. CDR1 and CDR2 from the germline V gene are MGHDK and SYGVNS. Between the trimmed V and J ends, which lost 2 bases and 3 bases, there was a span of 7 bases. CDR3 amino acids: CASSELSANEKLFF. The CDR3 nucleotides read TGTGCCAGCAGTGAACTTTCGGCTAATGAAAAACTGTTTTTT.

Details on this clonotype: Mismatch with germline at one junction end may stem from a read error. This chain uses TRBV20-1 with TRBJ2-5; weak D call: TRBD2 (6 bases). The CDR3 consists of 13 residues. Looked up from germline, CDR1 is DFQATT and CDR2 is SNEGSKA (reference sequence). CDR3 DNA sequence: TGCAGTGCTAGAGTACTAGCTGGGCTGACCCAGTGCTTC. It yields the protein CSARVLAGLTQCF.

A single count supports this clonotype. The V and J genes are TRBV5-4 and TRBJ2-5; 7 bases align to TRBD2. CDR3 length equals 14 residues. The trim removed 3 bases at V and 5 bases at J, leaving 7 bases unmatched. Germline-derived CDR1 and CDR2 are SGHNT and YYREEE (reference sequence). CDR3 sequence reads: CASSYGLGRETQYF. The CDR3 nucleotides read TGTGCCAGCAGCTACGGACTCGGGAGGGAGACCCAGTACTTC.

This clonotype was observed many times. This chain connects TRBV25-1 to TRBJ1-1; TRBD1 might be the D (5 bases). CDR1 MGHDK and CDR2 SYGVNS come from the germline V gene. The V gene lost 2 bases and the J gene lost 1 base, with 11 bases spanning the gap. The CDR3 loop spans 15 amino acids. The CDR3 is CASSEMDIKNTEAFF. The CDR3 DNA sequence: TGTGCCAGCAGTGAAATGGACATAAAGAACACTGAAGCTTTCTTT.

This clonotype came up many times. The V call is TRBV2, the J call TRBJ1-1; weak D call: TRBD1 (5 bases). CDR1 SNHLY and CDR2 FYNNEI come from the germline V gene. The ends were cut back, 6 bases at V and 4 bases at J, with 15 bases in the middle. The CDR3 is 14 amino acids. The CDR3 spells CASRIRGQATEAFF. CDR3 sequence (DNA): TGTGCCAGCAGAATCCGGGGCCAGGCCACTGAAGCTTTCTTT.

The CDR3 coding sequence is TGCGCCAGCAGCTTAGGCCTTCAGTTAGGCAATGAGCAGTTCTTC. This encodes CASSLGLQLGNEQFF. J is TRBJ2-1 and V is TRBV5-1, with unresolved D. Looked up from germline, CDR1 is SGHRS and CDR2 is YFSETQ. This CDR3 comprises 15 residues. Trimming stripped 2 bases from V and 6 bases from J, with 15 bases between.

This clonotype was picked up many times. This chain links TRBV19 with TRBJ2-1; 8 nucleotides align to TRBD2. The CDR3 is 16 residues long. The V gene's germline CDR1 is LNHDA and CDR2 SQIVND (reference sequence). V was clipped by 5 bases and J by 0 bases; unmatched bases: 6. CDR3 DNA: TGTGCCAGTAGTGGCGGGAGCGGGAGCTCCTACAATGAGCAGTTCTTC. It translates to CASSGGSGSSYNEQFF.

V gene TRBV4-3 combines with J gene TRBJ1-6; 9 bases map to TRBD1. This CDR3 has 16 residues. CDR1 LGHNA and CDR2 YSLEER come from the germline V gene. The V segment lost 5 bases and the J segment 5 bases; nucleotides outside the gene matches: 7. The CDR3 DNA is TGCGCCAGCAGCGCAAATGACAGGGGGGATAATTCACCCCTCCACTTT. It translates to CASSANDRGDNSPLHF.

This clonotype was counted at least ten times. The chain has TRBV9 and TRBJ1-1; D unclear. Trimming removed 1 base from V and 1 base from J, with 8 bases in between. Germline V gene data show CDR1 as SGDLS and CDR2 as YYNGEE. This CDR3 is built from 14 residues. CDR3 amino acids: CASSVSGGNTEAFF. The CDR3 nucleotides read TGTGCCAGCAGCGTAAGTGGAGGGAACACTGAAGCTTTCTTT.

The chain recombines TRBV7-9 with TRBJ2-7; D gene unclear. Germline V lookup: CDR1 SEHNR, CDR2 FQNEAQ (reference sequence). CDR3 length: 14 residues. V dropped 5 bases and J dropped 3 bases, with 14 bases sitting between them. The CDR3 here is CASSPPLDGYEQYF. CDR3 nucleotides: TGTGCCAGCAGCCCCCCCCTGGACGGCTACGAGCAGTACTTC.

The chain combines TRBV7-9 with TRBJ2-7, with D possibly being TRBD1 or TRBD2 (5 bases each). Trimming removed 6 bases from V and 1 base from J, with 16 bases in between. The CDR3 has 15 residues. Germline V gene sequence: CDR1 SEHNR, CDR2 FQNEAQ (reference sequence). The DNA of the CDR3 is TGTGCCAGCAGACCACCGGGACCTGCTTCCTACGAGCAGTACTTC. Protein sequence: CASRPPGPASYEQYF.

This clonotype was detected a few times. The chain employs TRBV2 and TRBJ2-1; perhaps TRBD2 as D (5 bases). CDR3 length: 15 amino acids. V shed 3 bases and J shed 7 bases, with 16 bases lying between them. Germline V gene data show CDR1 as SNHLY and CDR2 as FYNNEI. As DNA, the CDR3 is TGTGCCAGCAGTGACTGGACCACTAGTCCGAATGAGCAGTTCTTC. Translated: CASSDWTTSPNEQFF.

The CDR3 here is CSAMRLEGTTQYF. CDR3 nucleotides: TGCAGTGCTATGAGGCTAGAAGGGACTACGCAGTATTTT. The V gene is TRBV20-1, the J gene TRBJ2-3; TRBD1 or TRBD2 may be the D gene (5 bases each). Germline CDR1 reads DFQATT; CDR2 reads SNEGSKA (reference sequence). V lost 4 bases to trimming and J lost 8 bases, with 16 bases between them. This CDR3 has 13 amino acids.

This clonotype has a handful of counts. The J gene is TRBJ2-5, the V gene TRBV24-1; no clear D gene. V was cut by 3 bases and J by 5 bases, with 21 bases left in between. The length of the CDR3 is 17 residues. Per germline, CDR1 KGHDR and CDR2 SFDVKD. The CDR3 sequence: CATSDPRRENDIETQYF. The CDR3 bases are TGTGCCACCAGTGATCCCCGTAGGGAAAACGATATTGAGACCCAGTACTTC.

This clonotype was detected many times. The V gene is TRBV25-1, the J gene TRBJ2-3; D is ambiguous. Germline CDR1 is MGHDK and CDR2 is SYGVNS. The CDR3 spans 13 residues. The DNA of the CDR3 is TGTGCTCCCCCTGAAGGTTCTTCCGATACGCAGTATTTT. It specifies CAPPEGSSDTQYF.

The chain links TRBV10-3 to TRBJ1-4, with D perhaps TRBD1 (5 bases). V was pared by 6 bases and J by 8 bases, with 13 bases between. This CDR3 spans 13 amino acids. The germline V gene has CDR1 ENHRY and CDR2 SYGVKD. CDR3 bases: TGTGCCATCAGCCCAGGGATAGGAGAAAAACTGTTTTTT. Protein: CAISPGIGEKLFF.

The chain links TRBV20-1 to TRBJ1-5, with 10 bases fitting TRBD1. Germline V lookup: CDR1 DFQATT, CDR2 SNEGSKA (reference sequence). The ends lost 6 bases at V and 10 bases at J; junction bases unmatched: 3. The CDR3 sequence is 11 residues long. CDR3 amino acids: CSAGQGDPQHF. Here the CDR3 DNA reads TGCAGTGCCGGACAGGGGGATCCCCAGCATTTT.

The rearrangement links TRBV7-4 to TRBJ2-5; unclear D gene. Germline CDR1 and CDR2: SGHVT and SQSDAQ. The CDR3 length is 14 residues. Trimming stripped 5 bases from V and 4 bases from J, with 14 bases between. The CDR3 protein is CASSPPMGGETQYF. CDR3 in DNA: TGTGCCAGCAGCCCGCCTATGGGCGGAGAGACCCAGTACTTC.

This clonotype was seen at least ten times. The CDR3 DNA reads as TGTGCCAGCAGCGTAGGAGGTGTGGGGGGACCTAGCACAGATACGCAGTATTTT. It is translated as CASSVGGVGGPSTDTQYF. The chain combines TRBV9 with TRBJ2-3, with a weak D call TRBD2 (6 bases). CDR3 length equals 18 residues. The V gene lost 0 bases and the J gene lost 0 bases, with 17 bases spanning the gap. Germline V CDR1 and CDR2: SGDLS, YYNGEE.

The CDR3 DNA reads as TGTGCCAGCAGCGCGGGACAGGGGTCCCTCTACGAGCAGTACTTC. It specifies CASSAGQGSLYEQYF. This chain joins TRBV9 and TRBJ2-7; 10 nucleotides agree with TRBD1. The germline gives CDR1 SGDLS, CDR2 YYNGEE. Losses at the gene ends were 3 bases for V and 3 bases for J; bases not matched to a gene: 6. CDR3 length equals 15 residues.

This clonotype appeared many times. This sequence joins TRBV20-1 and TRBJ1-1; tentatively, D is TRBD1 (5 bases). Per the germline V gene, CDR1 is DFQATT and CDR2 is SNEGSKA (reference sequence). V dropped 3 bases and J dropped 4 bases, with 18 bases sitting between them. The CDR3 is 15 amino acids. The CDR3 nucleotides read TGCAGTGCTAGTGGGGGTCCGACCTGGGTCACTGAAGCTTTCTTT. It translates to CSASGGPTWVTEAFF.

This clonotype was observed a few times. The chain couples TRBV27 to TRBJ1-2, with D perhaps TRBD1 (6 bases). The CDR3 length is 17 residues. Trimming cost V 0 bases and J 0 bases, with 14 bases left between them. Germline CDR1 is MNHEY and CDR2 is SMNVEV (reference sequence). The CDR3 region has the DNA TGTGCCAGCAGTTTATCGAAACAGGGTCCTGCTAACTATGGCTACACCTTC. It specifies CASSLSKQGPANYGYTF.

V and J are TRBV2 and TRBJ2-7; weak D call: TRBD2 (5 bases). Germline values: CDR1 SNHLY, CDR2 FYNNEI. Deletions cut 4 bases from V and 3 bases from J, with 13 bases between. CDR3 size: 14 residues. CDR3 loop: CASSGESGVYEQYF. CDR3 nucleotide sequence: TGTGCCAGCAGTGGGGAGTCGGGCGTCTACGAGCAGTACTTC.

For this clonotype: The junction does not match germline at one end; this may be a read error. In DNA, the CDR3 is TGTGCCAGCAGCTCCGGGACTGAGGGGACTGAAGCTCTCTTT. This gives the protein CASSSGTEGTEALF. This chain uses TRBV7-3 with TRBJ1-1, with D perhaps matching TRBD1 (5 bases). This CDR3 has 14 amino acids. From germline, CDR1 is SGHTA and CDR2 FQGTGA. The whole variable domain, remainder taken from reference TRBV7-3 and TRBJ1-1, is GAGVSQTPSNKVTEKGKYVELRCDPISGHTALYWYRQSLGQGPEFLIYFQGTGAADDSGLPNDRFFAVRPEGSVSTLKIQRTERGDSAVYLCASSSGTEGTEALFGQGTRLTVV.

The chain carries TRBV7-9 and TRBJ1-2, with unresolved D. The CDR3 is 11 residues long. V lost 4 bases, J lost 6 bases, and 6 bases lay in between. Per germline, CDR1 SEHNR and CDR2 FQNEAQ (reference sequence). Here the CDR3 reads CASSYVDGYTF. The CDR3 bases are TGTGCCAGCAGCTATGTTGATGGCTACACCTTC.

This clonotype came up once. The rearrangement uses TRBV19 and TRBJ1-2; D is ambiguous. Trimming shortened V by 5 bases and J by 1 base, and 20 bases separated the two germline ends. Looked up from germline, CDR1 is LNHDA and CDR2 is SQIVND (reference sequence). The CDR3 loop spans 17 amino acids. The CDR3 here is CASSLRGTTADNYGYTF. The CDR3 DNA is TGTGCCAGTAGTCTCAGAGGCACTACAGCGGATAACTATGGCTACACCTTC.